This TCR beta chain was sequenced during a study of blood T cell repertoires in COVID-19. Study-wide background: Donors in the United States, Italy and Spain gave samples during acute or convalescent COVID-19.

V dropped 3 bases and J dropped 6; count of bases not matched to a gene: 12. This CDR3 contains 15 residues. Germline values: CDR1 DFQATT, CDR2 SNEGSKA (reference sequence). Authors' processing steps: By means of reference gene primer amplification, nucleated cell counts were estimated. Libraries were prepared by immunoSEQ multiplex PCR; TCRdb keeps only in-frame clonotypes and omits some of them. D and trimming come from the DNA, and the V and J calls and clone size come from that table. The table records some 200,000 clones, just over 90% of them present only once. The chain uses TRBV20-1 and TRBJ2-7; TRBD2 agrees at 9 bases. Specimen: peripheral blood. The receptor was isolated from a man aged 25 to 45 with acute or convalescent COVID-19. CDR3 protein: CSASSLAGEFREQYF. CDR3 sequence (DNA): TGCAGTGCTAGTTCTTTAGCGGGAGAATTCCGCGAGCAGTACTTC.